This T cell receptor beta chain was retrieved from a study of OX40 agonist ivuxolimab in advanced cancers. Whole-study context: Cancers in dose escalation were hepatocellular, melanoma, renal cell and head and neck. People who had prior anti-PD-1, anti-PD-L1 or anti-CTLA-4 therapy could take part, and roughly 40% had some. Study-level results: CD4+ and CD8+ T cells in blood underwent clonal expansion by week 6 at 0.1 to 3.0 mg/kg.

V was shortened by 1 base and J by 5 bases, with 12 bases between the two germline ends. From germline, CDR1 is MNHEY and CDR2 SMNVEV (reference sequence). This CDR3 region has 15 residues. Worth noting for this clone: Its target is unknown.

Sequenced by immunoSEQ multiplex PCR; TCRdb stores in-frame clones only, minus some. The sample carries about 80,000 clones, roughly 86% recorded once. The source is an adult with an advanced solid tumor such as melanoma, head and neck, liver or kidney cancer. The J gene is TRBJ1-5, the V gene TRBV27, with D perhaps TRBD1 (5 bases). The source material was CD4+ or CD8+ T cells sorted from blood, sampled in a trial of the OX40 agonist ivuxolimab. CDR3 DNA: TGTGCCAGCAGTTTATACGGGGACGGTTATCAGCCCCAGCATTTT. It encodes CASSLYGDGYQPQHF.